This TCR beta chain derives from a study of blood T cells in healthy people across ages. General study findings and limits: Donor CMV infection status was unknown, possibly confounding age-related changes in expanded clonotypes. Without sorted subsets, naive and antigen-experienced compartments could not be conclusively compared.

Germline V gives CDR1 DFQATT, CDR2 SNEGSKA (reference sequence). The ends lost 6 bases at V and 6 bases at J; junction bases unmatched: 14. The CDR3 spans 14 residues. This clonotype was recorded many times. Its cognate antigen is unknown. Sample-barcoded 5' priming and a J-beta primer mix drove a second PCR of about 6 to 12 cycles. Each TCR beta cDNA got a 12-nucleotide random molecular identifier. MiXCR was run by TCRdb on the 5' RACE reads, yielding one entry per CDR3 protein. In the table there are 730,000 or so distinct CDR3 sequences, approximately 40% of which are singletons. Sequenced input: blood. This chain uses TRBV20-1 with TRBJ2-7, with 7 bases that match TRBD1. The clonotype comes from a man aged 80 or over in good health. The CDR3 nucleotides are TGCAGTGCCACACGATCAGGGGGTCAGTCCGAGCAGTACTTC. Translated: CSATRSGGQSEQYF.